This entry is about one T cell receptor (beta chain). The sample is drawn from a study of blood T cell repertoires in COVID-19. Overall study: The analysed material was cDNA or gDNA that came from T cells, B-cell-depleted T cells, or PBMCs.

CDR3 length: 15 residues. Germline CDR1 is LGHDT and CDR2 is YNNKEL (reference sequence). V was pared by 4 bases and J by 1 base, with 13 bases between. As originally analysed: Estimation of nucleated cell counts was performed using reference gene primer amplification. TCRdb keeps only in-frame clones here, not all; method: immunoSEQ multiplex PCR. V, J and clone size derive from that table, while D and trimming were established from the DNA sequence. The sample has 150,000 to 200,000 clones; approximately 73% are singletons. The origin of this receptor is a woman between 45 and 65 years old with acute COVID-19. Specimen: PBMCs or T cells enriched from blood (not recorded which). The chain couples TRBV3-1 (or the pseudogene TRBV3-2) to TRBJ1-1, with D possibly being TRBD1 (5 bases). Written as DNA, the CDR3 is TGTGCCAGCAGCCCCAGCGGGGGGGGGAACACTGAAGCTTTCTTT. Translated: CASSPSGGGNTEAFF.